This is a list of T cell receptor beta chains from one sample in a study of tumor and adjacent non-tumor tissue in lung cancer. Each CDR3 protein gets one entry after TCRdb re-called the multiplex PCR reads with MiXCR. Found here are around 80,000 distinct CDR3 sequences, 80% to 90% of them singletons; the top ten hold 45% to 55%. Sample: distant non-tumor lung tissue. The receptors here all came from a man aged 55 to 70 with non-small cell lung cancer. Both conserved end residues are part of each CDR3. Each record gives: D gene, clone size, V gene, J gene, CDR3 protein, CDR3 DNA. A D gene is named only where the DNA matches it firmly. A row's size may be missing; if present it is once, few, many or a size class.

>NA|many|TRBV5-6|TRBJ1-1
CASTGQLNTEAFF
TGTGCCAGCACCGGACAGTTAAACACTGAAGCTTTCTTT
>NA|NA|TRBV5-1|TRBJ2-3
CAGTQSPVRETQYF
TGCGCCGGCACCCAGTCGCCAGTTAGAGAAACGCAGTATTTT
>NA|NA|TRBV4-3|TRBJ1-1
CASSSEPVRVTETFF
TGCGCCAGCAGCTCAGAGCCGGTCCGTGTCACTGAAACTTTCTTT
>TRBD2|NA|TRBV24-1|TRBJ2-3
CATSDVRSGTSGRADTQYF
TGTGCCACCAGTGATGTGAGGTCCGGGACTAGCGGGAGGGCAGATACGCAGTATTTT
>NA|NA|TRBV4-3|TRBJ1-1
CASSQDVPGISDTEAFF
TGCGCCAGCAGCCAAGACGTTCCAGGCATTTCGGACACTGAAGCTTTCTTT
>NA|NA|TRBV20-1|TRBJ1-1
CTAREQRNGAFF
TGCACTGCTAGGGAACAGCGGAATGGAGCTTTCTTT
>TRBD2|NA|TRBV6-5|TRBJ2-5
CAISDSGTAGAQYF
TGTGCGATCAGTGATAGCGGGACCGCGGGGGCCCAGTACTTC
>NA|NA|TRBV4-3|TRBJ2-3
CASNQDGTGTTDTQYF
TGCGCCAGCAACCAAGATGGAACGGGCACCACAGATACGCAGTATTTT
>NA|NA|TRBV11-2|TRBJ1-1
CACSLVGRGTIAFF
TGTGCATGCAGCTTAGTCGGGAGGGGCACTATAGCTTTCTTT
>NA|NA|TRBV5-4|TRBJ2-3
CASSLVRSIDTQYF
TGCGCCAGCAGCTTGGTCCGAAGCATAGATACGCAGTATTTT
>NA|NA|TRBV11-1|TRBJ2-5
CASSLIGSPRGFQETQYF
TGTGCCAGCAGCTTAATAGGGTCCCCAAGAGGATTTCAAGAGACCCAGTACTTC
>NA|NA|TRBV4-2|TRBJ2-3
CASIPDFPCTDTQYF
TGTGCCAGCATCCCAGATTTTCCGTGCACAGATACGCAGTATTTT
>TRBD2|few|TRBV11-1|TRBJ2-4
CASSQTSGRTKNIQYF
TGTGCTAGCAGCCAGACTAGCGGGAGGACCAAAAACATTCAGTACTTC
>TRBD1|many|TRBV12-5|TRBJ2-1
CASEMGQGYNEQFF
TGTGCTAGTGAGATGGGACAGGGATACAATGAGCAGTTCTTC
>NA|NA|TRBV11-2|TRBJ2-2
CTSSEGGRNTGELFF
TGTACTAGCAGCGAAGGTGGCCGAAACACCGGGGAGCTGTTTTTT
>NA|NA|TRBV2|TRBJ1-1
CASSEARGGTEAFF
TGTGCCAGCAGTGAAGCAAGGGGTGGAACTGAAGCTTTCTTT
>NA|NA|TRBV11-2|TRBJ2-6
CASSLIPKYRPSGANVLTF
TGTGCTAGCAGCTTAATTCCAAAGTACAGACCCTCTGGGGCCAACGTCCTGACTTTC
>TRBD1|NA|TRBV19|TRBJ2-3
CASRSTGAPDTQYF
TGTGCCAGTAGGTCCACAGGGGCTCCAGATACGCAGTATTTT
>NA|NA|TRBV4-1|TRBJ1-5
CASSQDPCGVPFQPQHF
TGCGCCAGCAGCCAAGACCCCTGTGGGGTTCCGTTCCAGCCCCAGCATTTT
>TRBD1|NA|TRBV11-2|TRBJ2-2
CASSLHRGAGELFF
TGTGCCAGCAGCCTTCACAGGGGTGCCGGGGAGCTGTTTTTT
>TRBD2|NA|TRBV20-1|TRBJ2-1
CSAIRFGGGSGNSYNEQFF
TGCAGTGCCATTCGTTTCGGAGGGGGTAGCGGGAACTCCTACAATGAGCAGTTCTTC
>NA|few|TRBV20-1|TRBJ1-2
CSVRGGDSNYGYTF
TGCAGTGTTAGGGGGGGGGACTCCAACTATGGCTACACCTTC
>NA|many|TRBV12-3/TRBV12-4|TRBJ2-7
CASSRGYEQYF
TGTGCCAGCTCCAGGGGCTACGAGCAGTACTTC
>TRBD1|many|TRBV6-5|TRBJ1-4
CASSPRTGTGRFEKLFF
TGTGCCAGCAGTCCGCGGACCGGGACAGGGAGATTTGAAAAACTGTTTTTT